Listed below are T cell receptor beta chains from one sample, sequenced in a study of PD-1 blockade in classical Hodgkin lymphoma. Assay: immunoSEQ multiplex PCR; the TCRdb copy retains only in-frame clones and omits some. The table lists 100,000 or so clones, approximately 89% of them singletons. The sequences come from peripheral blood mononuclear cells (PBMCs), collected before the fourth cycle of nivolumab. These receptor sequences come from a human donor with classical Hodgkin lymphoma. Both conserved end residues are part of each CDR3. The D gene is left open where the match is weak. Size values are once, few and many counts, or a class for expanded clones, and some rows have none.

.	14	TRBJ2-7	TRBD1	TRBV6-5	CASSSAGGSYEQYF	TGTGCCAGCAGTTCGGCAGGGGGATCCTACGAGCAGTACTTC
.	14	TRBJ2-1	.	TRBV27	CASSFQGSYNEQFF	TGTGCCAGCAGTTTCCAGGGCTCCTACAATGAGCAGTTCTTC
once	14	TRBJ1-2	.	TRBV28	CASRRGPANYGYTF	TGTGCCAGCAGAAGGGGACCGGCTAACTATGGCTACACCTTC
.	15	TRBJ1-4	.	TRBV9	CASSVDSGPDEKLFF	TGTGCCAGCAGCGTAGATTCAGGGCCGGATGAAAAACTGTTTTTT
.	14	TRBJ1-5	.	TRBV5-5	CASSHGQLNQPQHF	TGTGCCAGCAGCCATGGACAGCTCAATCAGCCCCAGCATTTT
.	15	TRBJ2-3	.	TRBV2	CASSVGTGGTDTQYF	TGTGCCAGCAGCGTTGGAACCGGCGGGACAGATACGCAGTATTTT
.	14	TRBJ2-7	.	TRBV6-4	CASSEGAGLYEQYF	TGTGCCAGCAGTGAGGGAGCCGGACTTTACGAGCAGTACTTC
.	14	TRBJ2-7	.	TRBV11-1	CASSLGQGPYEQYF	TGTGCCAGCAGCTTAGGGCAGGGCCCCTACGAGCAGTACTTC
few	14	TRBJ1-4	.	TRBV5-1	CASSLGQTNEKLFF	TGCGCCAGCAGCTTGGGCCAGACTAATGAAAAACTGTTTTTT
.	13	TRBJ1-2	TRBD1	TRBV27	CASSRDRGDGYTF	TGTGCCAGCAGTCGTGACAGGGGCGATGGCTACACCTTC
.	16	TRBJ1-3	.	TRBV6-5	CASSYDGIGSGNTIYF	TGTGCCAGCAGTTACGACGGCATCGGCTCTGGAAACACCATATATTTT
.	17	TRBJ2-2	TRBD2	TRBV11-3	CASSSGTSGRVTGELFF	TGTGCCAGCAGCTCCGGGACTAGCGGGAGGGTTACCGGGGAGCTGTTTTTT
.	14	TRBJ1-3	.	TRBV29-1	CSVQPTAGGNTIYF	TGCAGCGTCCAGCCGACAGCTGGCGGAAACACCATATATTTT
.	15	TRBJ2-3	TRBD1	TRBV5-1	CASSSTGTGTDTQYF	TGCGCCAGCAGCTCGACCGGGACAGGGACAGATACGCAGTATTTT
.	14	TRBJ2-7	TRBD2	TRBV5-1	CASKLLAGLYEQYF	TGCGCCAGCAAATTACTAGCGGGGCTCTACGAGCAGTACTTC
.	14	TRBJ2-4	.	TRBV27	CASSSPAAQNIQYF	TGTGCCAGCTCCTCGCCGGCCGCCCAAAACATTCAGTACTTC
.	17	TRBJ1-5	TRBD1	TRBV5-1	CASSPALGQYSNQPQHF	TGCGCCAGCAGCCCTGCCCTGGGACAGTATAGCAATCAGCCCCAGCATTTT
.	14	TRBJ1-4	TRBD1	TRBV14	CASSLGQGYEKLFF	TGTGCCAGCAGCCTGGGACAGGGATATGAAAAACTGTTTTTT